This passage covers 2 T cell receptor beta chains from one sample sequenced in a study of blood T cell repertoires in COVID-19. Assay: immunoSEQ multiplex PCR; the TCRdb copy retains only in-frame clones and omits some. This sample carries over 110,000 clones, around 86% of them seen once, and the ten largest clones take over 8%. Material: peripheral blood. These receptors came from a human donor in a cohort sampled during active COVID-19.

In this sample, this clone turned up a few times. The chain recombines TRBV11-2 with TRBJ2-5, with 8 nucleotides matching TRBD1. Trimming cost V 1 base and J 5 bases; bases outside gene matches: 6. Germline values: CDR1 SGHAT, CDR2 FQNNGV. CDR3 length: 15 residues. CDR3 amino acids: CASSLGTGGSETQYF. The CDR3 coding sequence is TGTGCCAGCAGCTTAGGCACAGGGGGGTCCGAGACCCAGTACTTC.

The chain uses TRBV19 and TRBJ2-7; 13 positions agree with TRBD2. The trim removed 4 bases at V and 2 bases at J, leaving 11 bases unmatched. The V gene's germline CDR1 is LNHDA and CDR2 SQIVND (reference sequence). The CDR3 totals 18 residues. CDR3 nucleotide sequence: TGTGCCAGTAGTACTCGGGGTGGACTAGCGGGAGAAGCCTACGAGCAGTACTTC. Amino acids: CASSTRGGLAGEAYEQYF.